Presented here are 12 T cell receptor beta chains from one specimen sequenced in a study of shared clonotypes between healthy human individuals (dated by TCRdb to 2019 to 2021). Libraries were prepared through the immunoSEQ multiplex PCR assay. Drawn from immuneACCESS, this table holds only the in-frame rearrangements with V and J called that TCRdb kept. Clones are partly lost; checked studies trace under half to an unresolved V gene and leave the rest unexplained. This sample has some 2.3 million clones in its table, and 85% to 95% of those were observed once. The ten biggest clones cover 0.39% of the sample. Specimen: naive CD4+ T cells from PBMCs. Per the publication, the cell subset or site label means: CD45RA+ positively selected. The source of these receptors is a man younger than 35 in good health. Some clones in this sample may be carry-over from other donors' samples.

The genes are TRBV29-1 and TRBJ2-6; D ambiguous. V lost 3 bases, J lost 2 bases, and 5 bases lay in between. Germline V lookup: CDR1 SQVTM, CDR2 ANQGSEA. The CDR3 totals 13 residues. The chain's CDR3 is CSVESPGANVLTF. CDR3 in DNA: TGCAGCGTTGAGTCCCCTGGGGCCAACGTCCTGACTTTC.

This chain's CDR3 is CASSLGGPYGYTF. In DNA form, the CDR3 reads TGTGCCAGCAGCTTGGGCGGGCCCTATGGCTACACCTTC. V and J are TRBV5-5 and TRBJ1-2; D ambiguous. V lost 0 bases, J lost 4 bases, and 7 bases lay in between. The CDR3 is 13 residues long. Germline V gives CDR1 SGHKS, CDR2 YYEKEE (reference sequence).

This clone has only a few counts. This chain links TRBV10-1 with TRBJ2-7, with D uncertain. Germline V gene sequence: CDR1 WNHNN, CDR2 SYGVQD (reference sequence). Between the trimmed V and J ends, which lost 4 bases and 4 bases, there was a span of 5 bases. The CDR3 extends over 11 amino acids. The CDR3 loop reads CASSACYEQYF. The DNA for the CDR3 is TGCGCCAGCAGTGCGTGTTACGAGCAGTACTTC.

This chain's CDR3 is CASSLPPFSGRETQYF. DNA of the CDR3: TGCGCCAGCAGCTTGCCCCCTTTCAGCGGCCGGGAGACCCAGTACTTC. The genes are TRBV5-1 and TRBJ2-5, with a possible D match to TRBD2 (5 bases). This CDR3 has 16 amino acids. Trimming shortened V by 1 base and J by 5 bases, and 18 bases separated the two germline ends. The germline V gene encodes CDR1 SGHRS and CDR2 YFSETQ.

The J gene is TRBJ1-2, the V gene TRBV27, with D uncertain. This CDR3 comprises 15 residues. CDR1 MNHEY and CDR2 SMNVEV come from the germline V gene (reference sequence). V lost 5 bases to trimming and J lost 7 bases, with 20 bases between them. For the CDR3, the DNA is TGTGCCAGCAGTCCCCGCGTAGGGTCTAAGGTTGGCTACACCTTC. It codes for CASSPRVGSKVGYTF.

This rearrangement joins TRBV5-1 to TRBJ1-2; D gene ambiguous. The CDR3 has 14 residues. V lost 2 bases to trimming and J lost 3 bases, with 11 bases between them. CDR1 is SGHRS, CDR2 YFSETQ, per germline. The CDR3 is CASSFVNIDYGYTF. CDR3 DNA sequence: TGCGCCAGCAGCTTTGTGAATATTGACTATGGCTACACCTTC.

The rearrangement uses TRBV2 and TRBJ2-3, with TRBD1 matching over 7 bases. The CDR3 length is 15 residues. The trim removed 6 bases at V and 0 bases at J, leaving 6 bases unmatched. Germline CDR1 SNHLY, CDR2 FYNNEI. The CDR3 coding sequence is TGTGCCAGCAGATTGACAGGGCTGAGCACAGATACGCAGTATTTT. This translates into CASRLTGLSTDTQYF. The full variable domain, completed using reference TRBV2 and TRBJ2-3, is EPEVTQTPSHQVTQMGQEVILRCVPISNHLYFYWYRQILGQKVEFLVSFYNNEISEKSEIFDDQFSVERPDGSNFTLKIRSTKLEDSAMYFCASRLTGLSTDTQYFGPGTRLTVL.

The chain joins TRBV25-1 to TRBJ1-2; D perhaps matches TRBD1 (5 bases). This CDR3 spans 15 amino acids. V was shortened by 2 bases and J by 2 bases, with 12 bases between the two germline ends. Germline V gene lookup returns CDR1 MGHDK and CDR2 SYGVNS. In DNA, the CDR3 is TGTGCCAGCAGTGAAGGGGGTAACACGAACTATGGCTACACCTTC. Translated: CASSEGGNTNYGYTF.

The V gene is TRBV28, the J gene TRBJ2-1; possible D gene TRBD2, 6 bases. The CDR3 contains 15 residues. Germline-derived CDR1 and CDR2 are MDHEN and SYDVKM. Trimming pared 5 bases from V and 4 bases from J, leaving 15 bases between. The CDR3 nucleotides read TGTGCCAGCAGTATGACTAGTGGGCCGTACAATGAGCAGTTCTTC. Encoded protein: CASSMTSGPYNEQFF.

The chain recombines TRBV2 with TRBJ1-1; TRBD1 matches at 8 bases. V shed 6 bases, J shed 4 bases, and the junction held 7 bases outside the gene matches. CDR1 and CDR2 from the germline V gene are SNHLY and FYNNEI. CDR3 length equals 14 residues. CDR3 region: CASRRDRYSTEAFF. DNA of the CDR3: TGTGCCAGCAGGAGGGACAGGTATTCCACTGAAGCTTTCTTT.

As regards this clone: Other DNA sequences in the same sample also yield this CDR3. V and J are TRBV20-1 and TRBJ2-5; no clear D. V lost 6 bases, J lost 2 bases, and 7 bases lay in between. Germline V CDR1 and CDR2: DFQATT, SNEGSKA (reference sequence). The CDR3 sequence is 11 residues long. CDR3 sequence: CSATPQETQYF. The CDR3 DNA sequence: TGCAGTGCCACCCCGCAAGAGACCCAGTACTTC.

The rearrangement links TRBV13 to TRBJ1-3, with D uncertain. This CDR3 contains 15 residues. Germline V gives CDR1 PRHDT, CDR2 FYEKMQ (reference sequence). Trimming shortened V by 0 bases and J by 2 bases, and 8 bases separated the two germline ends. The chain's CDR3 is CASSLGSTPGNTIYF. In nucleotides, the CDR3 is TGTGCCAGCAGCTTAGGTTCTACCCCTGGAAACACCATATATTTT. Full variable domain (missing parts from reference TRBV13 and TRBJ1-3): AAGVIQSPRHLIKEKRETATLKCYPIPRHDTVYWYQQGPGQDPQFLISFYEKMQSDKGSIPDRFSAQQFSDYHSELNMSSLELGDSALYFCASSLGSTPGNTIYFGEGSWLTVV.